Following are 18 T cell receptor beta chains from one sample sequenced in a study of blood T cell repertoires in COVID-19. Profiled with immunoSEQ multiplex PCR; TCRdb holds only in-frame clones, not every one. The table records about 110,000 clones, about 81% of them present only once. Sequenced material: peripheral blood. All receptors derive from a man between 65 and 79 years old with acute or convalescent COVID-19.

The chain is built from TRBV5-1 and TRBJ2-7, with D perhaps TRBD1 (5 bases). The CDR3 loop spans 13 amino acids. Germline CDR1 and CDR2: SGHRS and YFSETQ. V lost 0 bases, J lost 4 bases, and 8 bases lay in between. The CDR3 DNA is TGCGCCAGCAGCTTGGAGGGGTCGTACGAGCAGTACTTC. Residues: CASSLEGSYEQYF.

This clone was counted a few times. V gene TRBV2 combines with J gene TRBJ1-6, with D possibly TRBD1 on 5 matching bases. The CDR3 runs 13 residues. Germline CDR1 reads SNHLY; CDR2 reads FYNNEI. With 7 bases removed from V and 7 bases from J, the gap between germline ends came to 11 bases. The CDR3 sequence: CASKGRVNSPLHF. The CDR3 coding sequence is TGTGCCAGCAAGGGGAGGGTCAATTCACCCCTCCACTTT.

This clone was counted only a few times. This sequence joins TRBV5-1 and TRBJ2-7; perhaps TRBD1 as D (6 bases). With 5 bases removed from V and 6 bases from J, the gap between germline ends came to 15 bases. Germline assignment: CDR1 SGHRS and CDR2 YFSETQ. There are 13 residues in the CDR3. The CDR3 loop is CASSSDSWGEQYF. CDR3 nucleotide sequence: TGCGCCAGCAGTTCGGACAGCTGGGGCGAGCAGTACTTC.

The J gene is TRBJ1-2, the V gene TRBV18; D gene uncertain. CDR3 length equals 13 residues. V lost 5 bases and J lost 1, with 8 bases in between. Per germline, CDR1 KGHSH and CDR2 LQKENI. CDR3 region: CASSSEVNYGYTF. The CDR3 nucleotides are TGTGCCAGCTCATCCGAGGTTAACTATGGCTACACCTTC. Full variable domain (outside the CDR3, taken from reference TRBV18 and TRBJ1-2): NAGVMQNPRHLVRRRGQEARLRCSPMKGHSHVYWYRQLPEEGLKFMVYLQKENIIDESGMPKERFSAEFPKEGPSILRIQQVVRGDSAAYFCASSSEVNYGYTFGSGTRLTVV.

The rearrangement links TRBV7-9 to TRBJ2-2; D not resolved. The CDR3 is 15 amino acids. V was trimmed by 0 bases and J by 1 base, leaving 6 bases between them. Germline V gene data show CDR1 as SEHNR and CDR2 as FQNEAQ (reference sequence). The CDR3 sequence is CASSLADLNTGELFF. Here the CDR3 DNA reads TGTGCCAGCAGCTTAGCCGACTTGAACACCGGGGAGCTGTTTTTT.

The chain employs TRBV4-2 and TRBJ2-5; D might be TRBD2 (5 bases). Trimming cost V 4 bases and J 0 bases, with 6 bases left between them. Germline V gene sequence: CDR1 LGHNA, CDR2 YNFKEQ. The CDR3 has 13 amino acids. CDR3 amino acids: CASSRGNQETQYF. Here the CDR3 DNA reads TGTGCCAGCAGCCGAGGGAACCAAGAGACCCAGTACTTC.

The J gene is TRBJ1-6, the V gene TRBV28, with D possibly being TRBD1 (6 bases). CDR3 length equals 14 residues. The V gene lost 3 bases and the J gene lost 3 bases, with 6 bases spanning the gap. Germline-derived CDR1 and CDR2 are MDHEN and SYDVKM. The CDR3 sequence is CASSLTGYNSPLHF. The CDR3 DNA is TGTGCCAGCAGTTTGACAGGCTATAATTCACCCCTCCACTTT.

The rearrangement uses TRBV20-1 and TRBJ1-1; no reliable D call. The CDR3 extends over 13 amino acids. From germline, CDR1 is DFQATT and CDR2 SNEGSKA (reference sequence). V lost 3 bases and J 5 bases, leaving 13 bases between the germline ends. CDR3 sequence (DNA): TGCAGTGCTAGTTCGCCGGAGGAGACTGAAGCTTTCTTT. Amino acids: CSASSPEETEAFF.

The J gene is TRBJ1-1, the V gene TRBV7-2; D not certain. This CDR3 is 15 amino acids long. From germline, CDR1 is SGHTA and CDR2 FQGNSA. Trimming removed 1 base from V and 1 base from J, with 10 bases in between. CDR3 sequence (DNA): TGTGCCAGCAGCTTAGTTAACCAGAAGAACACTGAAGCTTTCTTT. This translates into CASSLVNQKNTEAFF.

V usage is TRBV7-9 and J usage is TRBJ1-1, with a possible D match to TRBD1 (5 bases). CDR1 and CDR2 (germline): SEHNR, FQNEAQ (reference sequence). Between the trimmed V and J ends, which lost 4 bases and 4 bases, there was a span of 10 bases. This CDR3 spans 13 amino acids. Here the CDR3 reads CASSSQGSTEAFF. In nucleotides, the CDR3 is TGTGCCAGCAGCTCTCAGGGCTCCACTGAAGCTTTCTTT.

This sequence joins TRBV3-1 (or the pseudogene TRBV3-2) and TRBJ2-1; D unclear. The CDR3 length is 15 residues. The V gene's germline CDR1 is LGHDT and CDR2 YNNKEL (reference sequence). Trimming pared 4 bases from V and 0 bases from J, leaving 10 bases between. In DNA form, the CDR3 reads TGTGCCAGCAGCCCGAGCGTAAGCTCCTACAATGAGCAGTTCTTC. This gives the protein CASSPSVSSYNEQFF.

The chain joins TRBV7-8 to TRBJ1-3; 8 bases align to TRBD1. The CDR3 loop spans 17 amino acids. CDR1 is SGHVS, CDR2 FQNEAQ, per germline. The J segment lost 4 bases and the V segment lost 2 bases, leaving 10 bases of the junction unmatched. CDR3 sequence: CASSLNGRGRSGNTIYF. Here the CDR3 DNA reads TGTGCCAGCAGCTTAAACGGCAGGGGGCGTTCAGGAAACACCATATATTTT. The complete variable domain, with remaining parts taken from reference TRBV7-8 and TRBJ1-3, reads GAGVSQSPRYKVAKRGQDVALRCDPISGHVSLFWYQQALGQGPEFLTYFQNEAQLDKSGLPSDRFFAERPEGSVSTLKIQRTQQEDSAVYLCASSLNGRGRSGNTIYFGEGSWLTVV.

V usage is TRBV6-5 and J usage is TRBJ1-2; D is uncertain. The CDR3 runs 14 residues. Germline loops: CDR1 MNHEY, CDR2 SVGAGI. V lost 7 bases, J lost 8 bases, and 20 bases lay in between. The chain's CDR3 is CASTTLLRVRGYTF. CDR3 nucleotide sequence: TGTGCCAGCACCACCCTATTGAGGGTTAGGGGCTACACCTTC.

For this clone: Other DNA variants within this sample encode the same CDR3. The rearrangement links TRBV28 to TRBJ1-1, with TRBD1 identical over 10 bases. Germline lookup yields CDR1 MDHEN and CDR2 SYDVKM. The CDR3 spans 15 residues. With 5 bases clipped from V and 5 bases from J, the junction kept 8 bases outside the gene matches. The CDR3 coding sequence is TGTGCCAGCAGTCCTCCGGGACAGGGGCGGACTGAAGCTTTCTTT. This translates into CASSPPGQGRTEAFF.

V gene TRBV5-8 combines with J gene TRBJ2-3; 10 bases fit TRBD2. The trim removed 2 bases at V and 4 bases at J, leaving 7 bases unmatched. The CDR3 totals 16 residues. The germline CDR1 and CDR2 sequences are SGHTS and YDEGEE. The CDR3 is CASSFLGLAGADTQYF. The CDR3 DNA reads as TGTGCCAGCAGCTTCCTAGGGCTAGCGGGGGCAGATACGCAGTATTTT. Looking up the rest from reference TRBV5-8 and TRBJ2-3 gives the full variable domain: EAGVTQSPTHLIKTRGQQATLRCSPISGHTSVYWYQQALGLGLQFLLWYDEGEERNRGNFPPRFSGRQFPNYSSELNVNALELEDSALYLCASSFLGLAGADTQYFGPGTRLTVL.

CDR3 amino acids: CASSTPSDTQYF. The CDR3 bases are TGTGCCAGCAGTACACCGTCAGATACGCAGTATTTT. The chain recombines TRBV12-3 or TRBV12-4 with TRBJ2-3, with unresolved D. This CDR3 comprises 12 residues. Trimming cost V 5 bases and J 4 bases, with 7 bases left between them.

In DNA form, the CDR3 reads TGCGCCAGCAGCCGTCGGGACAGGGACTTCTCTGGAAACACCATATATTTT. Amino acid sequence: CASSRRDRDFSGNTIYF. This rearrangement joins TRBV5-1 to TRBJ1-3; 9 nucleotides agree with TRBD1. J lost 0 bases, V lost 4 bases, and 8 bases had no gene match. The CDR3 runs 17 residues. Germline V gene sequence: CDR1 SGHRS, CDR2 YFSETQ.

This clone was counted once. The chain joins TRBV11-1 to TRBJ1-4; D is unresolved. This CDR3 is built from 14 residues. V was clipped by 5 bases and J by 5 bases, with 12 bases between them. Germline assignment: CDR1 SGHAT and CDR2 FQDESV (reference sequence). CDR3 bases: TGTGCCAGCAGCATCTCGGACTCCAATGAAAAACTGTTTTTT. Its protein product is CASSISDSNEKLFF.